The 15 T cell receptor beta chains in this list originate from one sample, sequenced in a study of CD8+ T cells in alopecia areata (dated by TCRdb to the late 2010s). Libraries were built with the immunoSEQ multiplex PCR assay. For TCR sequencing, RNA was extracted from every sample and reverse transcribed into cDNA to serve as template. The source is immuneACCESS, and TCRdb retained only in-frame sequences with V and J called. Part of the clones is not carried over; for the studies checked, unresolved V genes explain less than half of this, and the remainder is unexplained. In this sample the table shows 110,000 to 150,000 clones, 82% of which occur a single time. The ten largest clones add up to 20% to 25% of the sample. The time point label of this sample denotes: about four weeks on oral tofacitinib. The sample's treatment or condition label, in plain terms: oral pan-JAK inhibitor, 5-10 mg twice daily.

The sequencing used CD8+ T cells sorted from blood, collected at week 4, from a patient treated with tofacitinib. Receptor source: a human donor with alopecia areata.

This chain uses TRBV30 with TRBJ1-6; D is ambiguous. This CDR3 is built from 12 residues. Germline V gives CDR1 GTSNPN, CDR2 SVGIG (reference sequence). V was trimmed by 0 bases and J by 8 bases, leaving 5 bases between them. The CDR3 loop is CAWSVSDSPLHF. CDR3 nucleotide sequence: TGTGCCTGGAGTGTAAGTGATTCACCCCTCCACTTT.

The V call is TRBV2, the J call TRBJ2-1; D is unclear. The CDR3 has 13 residues. Germline CDR1 SNHLY, CDR2 FYNNEI. The V end lost 4 bases, the J end lost 8 bases, and 12 bases lay between the germline ends. CDR3 bases: TGTGCCAGCAGTGGGTATATGGTCTATGAGCAGTTCTTC. Residues: CASSGYMVYEQFF. Variable domain in full (rest from reference TRBV2 and TRBJ2-1): EPEVTQTPSHQVTQMGQEVILRCVPISNHLYFYWYRQILGQKVEFLVSFYNNEISEKSEIFDDQFSVERPDGSNFTLKIRSTKLEDSAMYFCASSGYMVYEQFFGPGTRLTVL.

The genes are TRBV7-8 and TRBJ2-7; D possibly matches TRBD1 or TRBD2 (5 bases each). Trimming pared 5 bases from V and 4 bases from J, leaving 18 bases between. Looked up from germline, CDR1 is SGHVS and CDR2 is FQNEAQ. The CDR3 totals 15 residues. CDR3 region: CASSQGRDLKYEQYF. CDR3 sequence (DNA): TGTGCCAGCAGCCAAGGCCGGGACCTCAAGTACGAGCAGTACTTC.

V usage is TRBV5-1 and J usage is TRBJ2-2; 9 bases map to TRBD1. This CDR3 contains 16 residues. V shed 5 bases and J 4 bases; nucleotides not matched to a gene: 9. Germline CDR1 SGHRS, CDR2 YFSETQ. CDR3: CASRDPGQGFTGELFF. For the CDR3, the DNA is TGCGCCAGCAGAGACCCGGGACAGGGTTTCACCGGGGAGCTGTTTTTT.

This clone was seen a few times. The chain recombines TRBV18 with TRBJ2-5, with D perhaps TRBD1 (6 bases). Trimming left V 3 bases short and J 2 bases short, with 13 bases between. The CDR3 has 15 amino acids. Per germline, CDR1 KGHSH and CDR2 LQKENI. In DNA, the CDR3 is TGTGCCAGCTCACCCGGAAGGGGGAAGCAAGAGACCCAGTACTTC. Protein: CASSPGRGKQETQYF.

This chain joins TRBV7-2 and TRBJ1-5; D unclear. CDR1 is SGHTA and CDR2 is FQGNSA in the germline V gene. The V and J ends lost 5 bases and 1 base respectively, with 12 bases between them. This CDR3 region has 15 residues. The CDR3 loop reads CASSTTGRSNQPQHF. In DNA form, the CDR3 reads TGTGCCAGCAGCACAACCGGCAGGAGCAATCAGCCCCAGCATTTT.

V and J are TRBV7-9 and TRBJ2-7, with D tentatively TRBD1 or TRBD2 (7 bases each). The V end lost 5 bases, the J end lost 0 bases, and 11 bases lay between the germline ends. CDR3 size: 14 residues. The V gene's germline CDR1 is SEHNR and CDR2 FQNEAQ (reference sequence). CDR3 region: CASSRGDSSYEQYF. CDR3 nucleotide sequence: TGTGCCAGCAGCCGGGGGGACAGCTCCTACGAGCAGTACTTC.

The table lists this clone with a few counts. The chain couples TRBV5-1 to TRBJ1-2; the match to TRBD1 covers 12 bases. The germline gives CDR1 SGHRS, CDR2 YFSETQ. V was clipped by 1 base and J by 2 bases; unmatched bases: 3. The CDR3 has 16 residues. The CDR3 DNA sequence: TGCGCCAGCAGCTTGACCGGGACAGGGGGCAACTATGGCTACACCTTC. Encoded protein: CASSLTGTGGNYGYTF. Combining the CDR3 with reference TRBV5-1 and TRBJ1-2 gives the whole variable domain KAGVTQTPRYLIKTRGQQVTLSCSPISGHRSVSWYQQTPGQGLQFLFEYFSETQRNKGNFPGRFSGRQFSNSRSEMNVSTLELGDSALYLCASSLTGTGGNYGYTFGSGTRLTVV.

Here the CDR3 reads CASSQVGESTEAFF. Here the CDR3 DNA reads TGCGCCAGCAGCCAAGTGGGAGAAAGCACTGAAGCTTTCTTT. The rearrangement joins TRBV4-1 to TRBJ1-1; D not certain. Trimming shortened V by 1 base and J by 4 bases, and 10 bases separated the two germline ends. Germline V gene data show CDR1 as MGHRA and CDR2 as YSYEKL. The CDR3 length is 14 residues.

The V call is TRBV6-5, the J call TRBJ1-2; D call uncertain. The length of the CDR3 is 10 residues. Trimming removed 9 bases at V and 4 bases at J, with 6 bases between. The germline gives CDR1 MNHEY, CDR2 SVGAGI. CDR3 loop: CASEGYGYTF. CDR3 coding DNA: TGTGCCAGTGAAGGCTATGGCTACACCTTC.

The V gene is TRBV12-5, the J gene TRBJ1-2; D not resolved. In germline, CDR1 is LGHNT, CDR2 FRNRAP. V was pared by 1 base and J by 4 bases, with 7 bases between. The CDR3 sequence is 13 residues long. CDR3 nucleotides: TGTGCTAGTGGTTTGGGCCCCGGCTATGGCTACACCTTC. Protein product: CASGLGPGYGYTF.

The rearrangement uses TRBV5-1 and TRBJ2-7; possible D gene TRBD1, 5 bases. The CDR3 sequence is 15 residues long. The V end was cut by 0 bases, the J end by 0 bases, with 10 bases between. Germline CDR1 SGHRS, CDR2 YFSETQ. Written as DNA, the CDR3 is TGCGCCAGCAGCTTGGTCATAAGGGGCTCCTACGAGCAGTACTTC. Amino acid sequence: CASSLVIRGSYEQYF.

The sample holds one count of this clone. The chain couples TRBV5-6 to TRBJ2-3; maybe TRBD2 (5 bases). Germline V gene sequence: CDR1 SGHDT, CDR2 YYEEEE. V was cut by 4 bases and J by 7 bases, with 16 bases left in between. The CDR3 loop spans 14 amino acids. CDR3 nucleotides: TGTGCCAGCAGCCTGCCCCGGTCCGGGAATACGCAGTATTTT. As protein: CASSLPRSGNTQYF.

This clone was detected only a few times. The CDR3 region is CASSRRDTPNTEAFF. The CDR3 region has the DNA TGTGCCAGCAGCCGGAGGGACACTCCGAACACTGAAGCTTTCTTT. The chain couples TRBV7-2 to TRBJ1-1; possible D gene TRBD1, 6 bases. The CDR3 loop spans 15 amino acids. The germline V gene has CDR1 SGHTA and CDR2 FQGNSA. V was trimmed by 5 bases and J by 1 base, leaving 14 bases between them. Variable domain in full (rest from reference TRBV7-2 and TRBJ1-1): GAGVSQSPSNKVTEKGKDVELRCDPISGHTALYWYRQSLGQGLEFLIYFQGNSAPDKSGLPSDRFSAERTGGSVSTLTIQRTQQEDSAVYLCASSRRDTPNTEAFFGQGTRLTVV.

This clone was seen a single time. The V call is TRBV6-4, the J call TRBJ2-5, with 8 bases aligning to TRBD2. The V and J ends lost 9 bases and 3 bases, in that order; junction bases with no gene match: 9. In germline, CDR1 is MRHNA, CDR2 SNTAGT. This CDR3 comprises 14 residues. CDR3: CASWFREGEETQYF. The CDR3 DNA reads as TGTGCCAGTTGGTTTCGGGAGGGGGAAGAGACCCAGTACTTC.